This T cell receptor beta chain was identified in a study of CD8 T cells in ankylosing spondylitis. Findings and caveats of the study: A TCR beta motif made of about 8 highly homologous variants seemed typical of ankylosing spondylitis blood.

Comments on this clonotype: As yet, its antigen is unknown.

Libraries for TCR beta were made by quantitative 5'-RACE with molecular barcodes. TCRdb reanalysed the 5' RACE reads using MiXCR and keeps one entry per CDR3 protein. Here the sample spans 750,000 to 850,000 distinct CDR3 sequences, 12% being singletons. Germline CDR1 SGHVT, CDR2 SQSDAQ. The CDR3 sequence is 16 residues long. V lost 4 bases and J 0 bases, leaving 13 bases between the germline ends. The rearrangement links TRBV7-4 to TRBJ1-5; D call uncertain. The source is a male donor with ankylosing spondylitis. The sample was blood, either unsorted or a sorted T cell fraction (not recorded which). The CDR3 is CASSSLTRYSNQPQHF. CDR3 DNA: TGTGCCAGCAGCTCCCTTACACGTTATAGCAATCAGCCCCAGCATTTT.